These 12 T cell receptor beta chains share one sample of origin, sequenced in a study of blood T cell repertoires in COVID-19 (dated by TCRdb to 2020 to 2021). Library preparation employed the immunoSEQ multiplex PCR assay. Drawn from immuneACCESS, this table holds only the in-frame rearrangements with V and J called that TCRdb kept. Clones are partly lost; checked studies trace under half to an unresolved V gene and leave the rest unexplained. Across this sample there are 150,000 or so clones, with about four fifths seen only once. The top ten hold roughly 7.7% of the sample. What was sequenced was peripheral blood. These TCRs come from a man aged 35 to 55 who had recovered from COVID-19.

The chain combines TRBV6-5 with TRBJ2-3; tentative D call: TRBD1 (6 bases). Deletions cut 5 bases from V and 10 bases from J, with 13 bases between. The CDR3 loop spans 12 amino acids. Germline V gives CDR1 MNHEY, CDR2 SVGAGI. CDR3 sequence (DNA): TGTGCCAGCAGTACCCGTCAGGGGTCGCAGTATTTT. Translation: CASSTRQGSQYF.

The V call is TRBV13, the J call TRBJ2-3; 11 bases are shared with TRBD2. Germline V CDR1 and CDR2: PRHDT, FYEKMQ (reference sequence). The CDR3 length is 19 residues. V shed 4 bases, J shed 0 bases, and the junction held 12 bases outside the gene matches. CDR3 protein: CASSSTGLAGGSSTDTQYF. CDR3 nucleotides: TGTGCCAGCAGCTCAACGGGGCTAGCGGGGGGCTCTAGCACAGATACGCAGTATTTT.

The V call is TRBV7-9, the J call TRBJ2-3; 11 bases match TRBD2. There are 19 residues in the CDR3. V was pared by 5 bases and J by 1 base, with 14 bases of the junction left unmatched. Germline V lookup: CDR1 SEHNR, CDR2 FQNEAQ (reference sequence). The CDR3 DNA follows: TGTGCCAGCAGCCCCCGGGGGGTAGCGGGGGGGCCGGGCACAGATACGCAGTATTTT. Translating it yields CASSPRGVAGGPGTDTQYF.

This clone occurred once. The rearrangement uses TRBV6-1 and TRBJ2-3; 9 positions agree with TRBD2. Looked up from germline, CDR1 is MNHNS and CDR2 is SASEGT. This CDR3 comprises 16 residues. Trimming cost V 4 bases and J 1 base; bases outside gene matches: 6. The CDR3 here is CASSVDGGGGTDTQYF. CDR3 in DNA: TGTGCCAGCAGTGTAGACGGCGGGGGGGGCACAGATACGCAGTATTTT.

J is TRBJ1-2 and V is TRBV9; D uncertain. Trimming left V 0 bases short and J 3 bases short, with 12 bases between. The CDR3 runs to 15 residues. Germline V gene data show CDR1 as SGDLS and CDR2 as YYNGEE. In DNA, the CDR3 is TGTGCCAGCAGCGTAGGAGGACTTCGGGACTATGGCTACACCTTC. It specifies CASSVGGLRDYGYTF.

V and J are TRBV10-3 and TRBJ1-2; D gene ambiguous. This CDR3 is built from 13 residues. Trimming cost V 4 bases and J 4 bases, with 10 bases left between them. From germline, CDR1 is ENHRY and CDR2 SYGVKD. CDR3 region: CAISAGSGYGYTF. The CDR3 DNA reads as TGTGCCATCAGTGCGGGGAGCGGCTATGGCTACACCTTC.

This clone was detected only once. This rearrangement joins TRBV6-2 or TRBV6-3 to TRBJ1-1; 7 positions match TRBD1. The V and J ends lost 2 bases and 4 bases, in that order; junction bases with no gene match: 10. The CDR3 covers 16 residues. CDR1 is MNHEY, CDR2 SVGEGT, per germline. The CDR3 spells CASSYLQGQARTEAFF. CDR3 DNA: TGTGCCAGCAGTTACCTCCAAGGACAGGCGCGCACTGAAGCTTTCTTT.

The chain has TRBV4-1 and TRBJ1-5; D possibly corresponds to TRBD1 (6 bases). The V gene lost 5 bases and the J gene lost 5 bases, with 13 bases spanning the gap. The CDR3 totals 14 residues. The germline V gene has CDR1 MGHRA and CDR2 YSYEKL. This chain's CDR3 is CASSDQGLDQPQHF. Here the CDR3 DNA reads TGCGCCAGCAGCGACCAGGGGTTAGATCAGCCCCAGCATTTT.

V usage is TRBV4-3 and J usage is TRBJ2-1; 12 positions match TRBD2. Germline CDR1 is LGHNA and CDR2 is YSLEER. The CDR3 covers 19 residues. The trim removed 0 bases at V and 9 bases at J, leaving 15 bases unmatched. This CDR3 reads CASSQEGVPSGRARVEQFF. The CDR3 DNA is TGCGCCAGCAGCCAAGAAGGGGTACCTAGCGGGAGGGCCCGAGTTGAGCAGTTCTTC.

This chain connects TRBV6-5 to TRBJ1-5; 8 bases align to TRBD1. V dropped 4 bases and J dropped 6; count of bases not matched to a gene: 8. The CDR3 totals 15 residues. Germline V gene sequence: CDR1 MNHEY, CDR2 SVGAGI. The CDR3 spells CASSSQGAQGQPQHF. The CDR3, as DNA: TGTGCCAGCAGTTCTCAGGGGGCGCAGGGTCAGCCCCAGCATTTT.

V and J are TRBV28 and TRBJ2-3; the D gene is possibly TRBD2 (5 bases). V lost 7 bases to trimming and J lost 4 bases, with 12 bases between them. The germline gives CDR1 MDHEN, CDR2 SYDVKM. The CDR3 spans 13 residues. The CDR3 DNA reads TGTGCCAGCAAGGCGGGTGGCCCAGATACGCAGTATTTT. Translating it yields CASKAGGPDTQYF.

Only a few counts were recorded for this clone. V gene TRBV4-1 combines with J gene TRBJ2-1; D perhaps matches TRBD2 (5 bases). CDR1 and CDR2 from the germline V gene are MGHRA and YSYEKL. The V end lost 3 bases, the J end lost 9 bases, and 6 bases lay between the germline ends. This CDR3 contains 11 residues. This chain's CDR3 is CASSHAGEQFF. The CDR3 nucleotides are TGCGCCAGCAGCCACGCGGGTGAGCAGTTCTTC.